This T cell receptor beta chain derives from a study of blood T cell repertoires in COVID-19. Study-wide background: There were acute and convalescent COVID-19 samples, and they came from the United States, Italy and Spain. PBMCs, B-cell-depleted T cells, or T cells were the source of the cDNA or gDNA that made up the material.

Germline loops: CDR1 SGHRS, CDR2 YFSETQ. The trim removed 4 bases at V and 5 bases at J, leaving 10 bases unmatched. The CDR3 covers 17 residues. The data were produced by immunoSEQ multiplex PCR, yet TCRdb's version contains in-frame clones alone and is incomplete. The repertoire holds 30,000 to 45,000 clones, with around four fifths as singletons. The sample was peripheral blood. The chain links TRBV5-1 to TRBJ2-5; 14 bases line up with TRBD2. The clonotype originates from a human donor in a cohort sampled during active COVID-19. CDR3 sequence reads: CASSPGLAGVVGETQYF. CDR3 bases: TGCGCCAGCAGCCCGGGACTAGCGGGGGTAGTTGGTGAGACCCAGTACTTC.